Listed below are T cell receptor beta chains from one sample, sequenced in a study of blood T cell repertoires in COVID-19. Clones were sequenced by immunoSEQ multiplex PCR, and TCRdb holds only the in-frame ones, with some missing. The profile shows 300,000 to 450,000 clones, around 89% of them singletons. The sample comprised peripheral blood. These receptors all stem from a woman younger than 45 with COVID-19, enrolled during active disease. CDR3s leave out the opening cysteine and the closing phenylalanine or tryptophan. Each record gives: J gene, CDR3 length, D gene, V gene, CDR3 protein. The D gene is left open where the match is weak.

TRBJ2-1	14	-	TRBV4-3	ASSQAAGNSYNEQF
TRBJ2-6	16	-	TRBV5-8	ASSFRQTQSSGANVLT
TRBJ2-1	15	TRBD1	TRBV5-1	ASSLEAGGNSYNEQF
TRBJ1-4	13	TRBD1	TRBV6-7	ASSYSRQGSEKLF
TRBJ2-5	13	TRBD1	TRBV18	ASSPRDRLQETQY
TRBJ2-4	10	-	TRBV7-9	ASSLGGDIQY
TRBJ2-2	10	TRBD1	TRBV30	AGGQPTGELF
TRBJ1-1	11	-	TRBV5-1	ASSDYLNTEAF
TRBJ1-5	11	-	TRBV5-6	ASSLGPGQPQH
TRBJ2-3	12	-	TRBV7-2	ASSPQPGLDTQY
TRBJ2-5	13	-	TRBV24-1	ATSDLGQGGETQY
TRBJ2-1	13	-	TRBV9	ASSVSHSSYNEQF
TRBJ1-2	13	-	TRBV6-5	ASSYSAGADYGYT
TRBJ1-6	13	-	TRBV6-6	ASSYRGGENSPLH
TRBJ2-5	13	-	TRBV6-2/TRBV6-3	ASSYSSRKGETQY
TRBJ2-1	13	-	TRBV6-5	ASSYSGGSGNEQF
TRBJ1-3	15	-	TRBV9	ASSERPQGDRGNTIY
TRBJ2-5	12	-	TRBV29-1	SVGLIQGGETQY
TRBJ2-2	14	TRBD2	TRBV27	ASSPTSGGAVGELF
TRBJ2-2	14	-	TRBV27	ASSFWGRHITGELF
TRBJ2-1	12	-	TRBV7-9	ASSSPGRMNEQF
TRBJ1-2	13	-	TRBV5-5	ASSLEPPANYGYT
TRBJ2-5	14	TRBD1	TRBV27	ASSLGGTGGRETQY
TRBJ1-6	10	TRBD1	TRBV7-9	ASRTGDGPLH
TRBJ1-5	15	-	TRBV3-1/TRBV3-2	ASSQDAGTRGNQPQH
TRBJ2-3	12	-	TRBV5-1	ASSPEISTDTQY
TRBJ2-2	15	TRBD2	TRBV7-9	ASSLGLAGAYTGELF
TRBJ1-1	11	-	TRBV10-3	AISETGWTEAF
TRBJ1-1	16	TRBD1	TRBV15	ATSGHMKGGAYNTEAF
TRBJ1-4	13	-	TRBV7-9	ASSFQGSGNEKLF
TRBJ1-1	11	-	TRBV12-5	ASGKTDNTEAF
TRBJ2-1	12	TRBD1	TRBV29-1	SVEGQGIYNEQF
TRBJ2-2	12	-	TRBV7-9	ASSLRQHTGELF
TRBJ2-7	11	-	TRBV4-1	ASSRIQDYEQY
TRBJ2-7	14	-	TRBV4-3	ASSQDLGNFAYEQY
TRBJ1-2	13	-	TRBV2	ASSEVPRAGDGYT
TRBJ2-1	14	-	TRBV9	ASSVVGGVPNNEQF
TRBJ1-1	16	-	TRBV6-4	ASSDPDKSSLMNTEVF
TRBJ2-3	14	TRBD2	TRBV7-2	ASSLPLAGGLGAQY
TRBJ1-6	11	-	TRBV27	ASTAGTRSPLH
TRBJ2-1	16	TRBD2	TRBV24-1	ATSDLRGSGSSYNEQF
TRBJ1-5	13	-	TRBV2	ASSEGNLSNQPQH
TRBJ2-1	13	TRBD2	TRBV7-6	ASSFGAGVLNEQF
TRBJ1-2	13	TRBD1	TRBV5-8	ASSLGQGAYYGYT
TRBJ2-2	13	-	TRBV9	ASSVVSGGAGELF
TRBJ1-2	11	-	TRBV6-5	ATSRHLLYGYT
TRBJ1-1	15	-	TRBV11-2	ASSLVPRGGRGGEAF
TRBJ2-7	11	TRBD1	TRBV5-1	ASTGQGAYEQY
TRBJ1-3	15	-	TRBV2	ASSELGPWASGNTIY
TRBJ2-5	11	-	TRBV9	ASSGRAGETQY